Below, one TCR beta chain is given with its context. The sample belongs to a study of low-dose radiotherapy and immunotherapy resistance in tumors. Study-level information: Members of Cohort 1 were treated with 0.5 Gy per fraction every 2 weeks. The prescribed total PTV dose was 6.5 Gy. Once cycle 1 day 1 began, patients took oral aspirin 300 mg daily for four cycles.

Gene-specific TRAV and TRBV primers were used for first-strand cDNA, covering alpha and beta chains. The TCRs were subjected to amplification over 20 PCR cycles employing a constant-region primer in conjunction with a V-primer adapter. TCRdb independently ran MiXCR on the reads; one entry per CDR3 protein. This repertoire shows fewer than 90,000 distinct CDR3 sequences, around 32% found once; its top ten account for approximately 12%. V lost 1 base to trimming and J lost 3 bases, with 14 bases between them. The CDR3 length is 16 residues. This sample's time point: before trial treatment. The TCR originated in a female donor with ovarian cancer. Sequences were derived from PBMCs, sampled before treatment. The rearrangement links TRBV12-3 or TRBV12-4 to TRBJ2-3, with a tentative D call TRBD1 (5 bases). The CDR3 is CASSLGNRIGTDTQYF. CDR3 DNA sequence: TGTGCCAGCAGTTTAGGGAACAGGATTGGAACAGATACGCAGTATTTT.